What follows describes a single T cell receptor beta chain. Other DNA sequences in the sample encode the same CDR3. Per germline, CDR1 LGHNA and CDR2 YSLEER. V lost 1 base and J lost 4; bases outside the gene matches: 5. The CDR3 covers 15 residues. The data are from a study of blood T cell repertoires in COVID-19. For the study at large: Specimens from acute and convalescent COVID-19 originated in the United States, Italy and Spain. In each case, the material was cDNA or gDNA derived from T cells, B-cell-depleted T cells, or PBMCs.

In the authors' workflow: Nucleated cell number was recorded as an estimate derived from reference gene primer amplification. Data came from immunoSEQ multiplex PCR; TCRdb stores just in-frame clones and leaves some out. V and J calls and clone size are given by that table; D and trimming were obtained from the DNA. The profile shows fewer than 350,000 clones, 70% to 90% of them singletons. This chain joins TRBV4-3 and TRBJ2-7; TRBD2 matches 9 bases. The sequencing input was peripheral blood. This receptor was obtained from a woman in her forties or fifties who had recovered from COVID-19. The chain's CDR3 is CASSQGLAEIYEQYF. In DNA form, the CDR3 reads TGCGCCAGCAGCCAAGGACTAGCGGAAATTTACGAGCAGTACTTC.